This TCR beta chain was sequenced for a study of blood T cell repertoires in COVID-19. In the study overall: T cells, B-cell-depleted T cells, or PBMCs provided the cDNA or gDNA that served as material.

TCRdb's copy holds only in-frame clones and misses some; the assay was immunoSEQ multiplex PCR. The sample lists about 170,000 clones, around four fifths seen once, with less than 4% in the top ten. V shed 7 bases and J 2 bases; nucleotides not matched to a gene: 5. The germline V gene has CDR1 LNHDA and CDR2 SQIVND (reference sequence). The CDR3 consists of 15 residues. Participant reports of clinical history set cohort assignment. The sample was PBMCs or T cells enriched from blood (not recorded which). This clonotype was obtained from a woman in her forties or fifties in a cohort exposed to, infected with or recovered from COVID-19 (not recorded which). J is TRBJ2-2 and V is TRBV19; 9 bases line up with TRBD1. The CDR3 here is CASTYRGPNTGELFF. Written as DNA, the CDR3 is TGTGCCAGTACCTACAGGGGGCCTAACACCGGGGAGCTGTTTTTT.